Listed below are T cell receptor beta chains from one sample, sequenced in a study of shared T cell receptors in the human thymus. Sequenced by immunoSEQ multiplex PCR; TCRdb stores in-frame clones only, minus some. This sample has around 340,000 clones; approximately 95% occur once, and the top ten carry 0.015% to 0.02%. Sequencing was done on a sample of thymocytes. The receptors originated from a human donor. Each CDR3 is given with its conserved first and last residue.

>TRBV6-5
CASSYSAGGVSYEQYF
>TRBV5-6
CASSPAAGENIQYF
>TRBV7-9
CASSLGDDRGRPGYTF
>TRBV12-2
CASRLAGSGETQYF
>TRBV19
CASSFLLEGNEQFF
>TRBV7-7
CASSYLSPDTQYF
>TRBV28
CASSLMTGYNEQFF
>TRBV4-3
CASSQDMSKGVYEQYF
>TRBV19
CASSLASGDNEQFF
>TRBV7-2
CASSARTELAGGCEQYF
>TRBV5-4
CASSSHIGDRYLYEQYF
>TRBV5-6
CASSLYWGRSYEQYF
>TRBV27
CASTQGGSGYEQYF
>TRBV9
CASSVAWGGEQYF
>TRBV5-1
CASSLVRGADLNEQFF
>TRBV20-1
CSARDREAFF